Sequencing of this TCR beta chain was carried out in a study of blood T cells in healthy people across ages. Study-level findings and limits: Possibly, changes in expanded clonotypes were confounded because donor CMV status was unknown.

Alongside a J-beta primer mix, a sample-barcoded 5' primer served in a second PCR lasting about 6 to 12 cycles. A template-switch adaptor with 12 random nucleotides tagged each cDNA molecule. MiXCR, applied by TCRdb to the 5' RACE reads, yields one record per CDR3 protein. The sample records nearly 800,000 distinct CDR3 sequences, roughly three fifths being singletons. A word on this clonotype: The antigen remains unidentified.

Sequenced sample: blood. This TCR derives from a man in his forties in good health.

CDR3 protein: CSARRTAANYGYTF. For the CDR3, the DNA is TGCAGTGCTAGAAGGACAGCAGCTAACTATGGCTACACCTTC. The chain links TRBV20-1 to TRBJ1-2, with D possibly TRBD1 on 6 matching bases. Trimming left V 2 bases short and J 0 bases short, with 10 bases between. Germline values: CDR1 DFQATT, CDR2 SNEGSKA (reference sequence). This CDR3 region has 14 residues.